A single sample is the source of the 31 T cell receptor beta chains below, sequenced in a study of T cell changes during pregnancy in multiple sclerosis. Data came from immunoSEQ multiplex PCR; TCRdb stores just in-frame clones and leaves some out. The table includes some 80,000 clones, roughly 91% detected once. The sequencing used peripheral blood, collected in the first trimester of pregnancy. The receptors derive from a female donor with multiple sclerosis, enrolled in a pregnancy study.

CDR3: CASSLSTGGGTEAFF. Here the CDR3 DNA reads TGTGCCAGCAGTTTATCGACAGGGGGTGGTACTGAAGCTTTCTTT. The chain employs TRBV27 and TRBJ1-1, with TRBD1 matching over 9 bases. V was pared by 0 bases and J by 5 bases, with 4 bases of the junction left unmatched. The CDR3 is made up of 15 amino acids. The V gene's germline CDR1 is MNHEY and CDR2 SMNVEV (reference sequence).

V usage is TRBV11-2 and J usage is TRBJ1-4; TRBD1 aligns across 8 bases. There are 16 residues in the CDR3. The ends lost 5 bases at V and 3 bases at J; junction bases unmatched: 8. Per the germline V gene, CDR1 is SGHAT and CDR2 is FQNNGV. CDR3 DNA sequence: TGTGCCAGCAGCCCACGATACAGGGGGGCTAATGAAAAACTGTTTTTT. Translated, it gives CASSPRYRGANEKLFF.

The chain is built from TRBV2 and TRBJ2-3; 9 bases fit TRBD2. This CDR3 spans 13 amino acids. The germline gives CDR1 SNHLY, CDR2 FYNNEI. Losses at the gene ends were 8 bases for V and 6 bases for J; bases not matched to a gene: 6. The CDR3 spells CASAGLAWDTQYF. For the CDR3, the DNA is TGTGCCAGCGCCGGACTAGCGTGGGATACGCAGTATTTT.

This clone has just one count. The rearrangement links TRBV29-1 to TRBJ2-5; D unresolved. V gave up 7 bases and J gave up 2 bases, with 14 bases separating them. Germline V CDR1 and CDR2: SQVTM, ANQGSEA. CDR3 length: 13 residues. CDR3 residues: CSASSLGQETQYF. The CDR3 coding sequence is TGCAGCGCCTCAAGCCTAGGTCAAGAGACCCAGTACTTC. The variable domain in full, completed from reference TRBV29-1 and TRBJ2-5, reads SAVISQKPSRDICQRGTSLTIQCQVDSQVTMMFWYRQQPGQSLTLIATANQGSEATYESGFVIDKFPISRPNLTFSTLTVSNMSPEDSSIYLCSASSLGQETQYFGPGTRLLVL.

V is TRBV5-4 and J is TRBJ2-7; 8 nucleotides align to TRBD1. V lost 1 base, J lost 0 bases, and 6 bases stayed unmatched. The CDR3 is made up of 16 amino acids. Germline CDR1 reads SGHNT; CDR2 reads YYREEE (reference sequence). This chain's CDR3 is CASSLYRGAASYEQYF. As DNA, the CDR3 is TGTGCCAGCAGCTTGTACAGGGGGGCAGCCTCCTACGAGCAGTACTTC.

V gene TRBV5-1 combines with J gene TRBJ1-4; D possibly corresponds to TRBD1 (5 bases). CDR3 length equals 14 residues. CDR1 and CDR2 from the germline V gene are SGHRS and YFSETQ. The germline V and J ends were trimmed by 3 bases and 4 bases, with 10 bases remaining between them. This CDR3 is CASSSTGGNEKLFF. The DNA for the CDR3 is TGCGCCAGCAGCTCGACCGGGGGTAATGAAAAACTGTTTTTT.

The chain combines TRBV5-1 with TRBJ1-4, with TRBD1 matching over 8 bases. Germline assignment: CDR1 SGHRS and CDR2 YFSETQ. This CDR3 comprises 18 residues. Trimming cost V 0 bases and J 6 bases; bases outside gene matches: 13. CDR3: CASSLALVYGQGHEKLFF. CDR3 DNA sequence: TGCGCCAGCAGCTTGGCTCTGGTGTACGGACAGGGACATGAAAAACTGTTTTTT.

The chain joins TRBV18 to TRBJ1-1; possible D gene TRBD1, 5 bases. The germline V gene has CDR1 KGHSH and CDR2 LQKENI. The CDR3 runs to 14 residues. V gave up 3 bases and J gave up 4 bases, with 12 bases separating them. The CDR3 DNA is TGTGCCAGCTCACCGGACATAGTCATCACTGAAGCTTTCTTT. This encodes CASSPDIVITEAFF.

The rearrangement links TRBV14 to TRBJ2-7; D uncertain. Germline V gene sequence: CDR1 SGHDN, CDR2 FVKESK. CDR3 length: 15 amino acids. V gave up 1 base and J gave up 0 bases, with 10 bases separating them. CDR3 residues: CASSQVPVSSYEQYF. DNA for the CDR3: TGTGCCAGCAGCCAAGTTCCTGTCAGCTCCTACGAGCAGTACTTC.

The CDR3 DNA reads as TGTGCCAGCAGCTTTTGGGGGGCGGGAGGCTCCTACGAGCAGTACTTC. This encodes CASSFWGAGGSYEQYF. The gene calls are TRBV27 and TRBJ2-7; 8 positions agree with TRBD2. In germline, CDR1 is MNHEY, CDR2 SMNVEV (reference sequence). The junction had 10 bases not matched to a gene; V was cut back by 6 bases and J by 0 bases. This CDR3 has 16 amino acids.

The chain is built from TRBV7-9 and TRBJ1-6, with D possibly TRBD1 on 5 matching bases. The CDR3 extends over 14 amino acids. In germline, CDR1 is SEHNR, CDR2 FQNEAQ (reference sequence). The V end lost 6 bases, the J end lost 9 bases, and 15 bases lay between the germline ends. The CDR3 reads CASRRGGGISPLHF. In nucleotides, the CDR3 is TGTGCCAGCAGACGCGGGGGAGGAATTTCACCCCTCCACTTT.

The V gene is TRBV5-1, the J gene TRBJ1-2; D perhaps matches TRBD1 (6 bases). CDR3 length: 14 amino acids. Deletions cut 0 bases from V and 6 bases from J, with 12 bases between. Germline CDR1 reads SGHRS; CDR2 reads YFSETQ. CDR3 coding DNA: TGCGCCAGCAGCTTGGATGGCAGGGGCGATGGCTACACCTTC. This gives the protein CASSLDGRGDGYTF.

V is TRBV5-1 and J is TRBJ2-5, with D perhaps matching TRBD2 (5 bases). V was pared by 4 bases and J by 4 bases, with 11 bases between. Looked up from germline, CDR1 is SGHRS and CDR2 is YFSETQ. The CDR3 totals 13 residues. The CDR3 DNA sequence: TGCGCCAGCAGCCCCCGAGGAGGAGAGACCCAGTACTTC. Amino acid sequence: CASSPRGGETQYF. The complete variable domain, with remaining parts taken from reference TRBV5-1 and TRBJ2-5, reads KAGVTQTPRYLIKTRGQQVTLSCSPISGHRSVSWYQQTPGQGLQFLFEYFSETQRNKGNFPGRFSGRQFSNSRSEMNVSTLELGDSALYLCASSPRGGETQYFGPGTRLLVL.

V is TRBV11-2 and J is TRBJ2-2; D is ambiguous. The CDR3 is 13 residues long. CDR1 is SGHAT and CDR2 is FQNNGV in the germline V gene. Deletions cut 2 bases from V and 8 bases from J, with 9 bases between. The CDR3, as DNA: TGTGCCAGCAGCTTACAACTGAGGGGGGAGCTGTTTTTT. Its translation: CASSLQLRGELFF.

The chain uses TRBV15 and TRBJ2-1, with D possibly TRBD1 on 5 matching bases. Germline lookup yields CDR1 LNHNV and CDR2 YYDKDF (reference sequence). V shed 8 bases and J shed 2 bases, with 10 bases lying between them. The CDR3 length is 13 residues. CDR3 nucleotide sequence: TGTGCCACCCAAGCAGGGACCTACAATGAGCAGTTCTTC. Translating gives CATQAGTYNEQFF.

The chain uses TRBV2 and TRBJ1-3; no clear D gene. Germline CDR1 SNHLY, CDR2 FYNNEI. This CDR3 is 15 amino acids long. V was clipped by 5 bases and J by 5 bases, with 16 bases between them. CDR3 in amino acids: CASSPGSPSRNTIYF. CDR3 coding DNA: TGTGCCAGCAGTCCCGGTTCCCCAAGTAGAAACACCATATATTTT.

This chain links TRBV2 with TRBJ2-7; 7 bases are a match to TRBD1. Germline V lookup: CDR1 SNHLY, CDR2 FYNNEI. The CDR3 has 15 residues. The V gene end was trimmed by 3 bases and the J gene end by 0 bases; junction bases not matched to a gene: 5. CDR3 amino acids: CASSDPDRSSYEQYF. CDR3 sequence (DNA): TGTGCCAGCAGTGACCCGGACAGGTCCTCCTACGAGCAGTACTTC.

The chain employs TRBV9 and TRBJ2-1; D uncertain. The germline V gene encodes CDR1 SGDLS and CDR2 YYNGEE. This CDR3 has 13 residues. The germline V and J ends were trimmed by 0 bases and 7 bases, with 8 bases remaining between them. The CDR3 here is CASSVGAGNEQFF. The CDR3 DNA reads as TGTGCCAGCAGCGTAGGCGCCGGGAATGAGCAGTTCTTC.

The rearrangement uses TRBV4-1 and TRBJ1-1; D not resolved. There are 14 residues in the CDR3. CDR1 MGHRA and CDR2 YSYEKL come from the germline V gene. V shed 4 bases and J shed 5 bases, with 14 bases lying between them. The CDR3 DNA sequence: TGCGCCAGCAGCCCGCGGGCCCTGGGAACTGAAGCTTTCTTT. Its protein is CASSPRALGTEAFF.

V and J are TRBV5-1 and TRBJ2-7, with TRBD1 matching over 7 bases. Losses at the gene ends were 0 bases for V and 6 bases for J; bases not matched to a gene: 3. Germline assignment: CDR1 SGHRS and CDR2 YFSETQ. This CDR3 has 13 amino acids. CDR3 sequence: CASSLEGGLEQYF. In nucleotides, the CDR3 is TGCGCCAGCAGCTTGGAAGGGGGCCTCGAGCAGTACTTC.

The chain carries TRBV7-2 and TRBJ2-7; the match to TRBD1 covers 7 bases. Germline-derived CDR1 and CDR2 are SGHTA and FQGNSA. The V gene end was trimmed by 1 base and the J gene end by 5 bases; junction bases not matched to a gene: 5. The CDR3 is 14 amino acids. The CDR3 protein is CASSLDYRGHEQYF. CDR3 in DNA: TGTGCCAGCAGCTTAGACTACAGGGGTCACGAGCAGTACTTC. Full variable domain (outside the CDR3, taken from reference TRBV7-2 and TRBJ2-7): GAGVSQSPSNKVTEKGKDVELRCDPISGHTALYWYRQSLGQGLEFLIYFQGNSAPDKSGLPSDRFSAERTGGSVSTLTIQRTQQEDSAVYLCASSLDYRGHEQYFGPGTRLTVT.

This clone came up once. The rearrangement links TRBV7-8 to TRBJ1-3, with 9 bases that match TRBD1. V shed 2 bases, J shed 6 bases, and the junction held 8 bases outside the gene matches. There are 16 residues in the CDR3. Per germline, CDR1 SGHVS and CDR2 FQNEAQ. This chain's CDR3 is CASSLPGTGRVNTIYF. CDR3 in DNA: TGTGCCAGCAGCTTACCCGGGACAGGGAGGGTAAACACCATATATTTT. The entire variable domain, with the rest obtained from reference TRBV7-8 and TRBJ1-3, is as follows: GAGVSQSPRYKVAKRGQDVALRCDPISGHVSLFWYQQALGQGPEFLTYFQNEAQLDKSGLPSDRFFAERPEGSVSTLKIQRTQQEDSAVYLCASSLPGTGRVNTIYFGEGSWLTVV.

The rearrangement joins TRBV28 to TRBJ1-5, with D tentatively TRBD1 (6 bases). Germline loops: CDR1 MDHEN, CDR2 SYDVKM. The length of the CDR3 is 15 residues. V was pared by 3 bases and J by 6 bases, with 15 bases between. The CDR3 spells CASSFRGNRAQPQHF. DNA of the CDR3: TGTGCCAGCAGTTTTAGGGGAAACAGGGCTCAGCCCCAGCATTTT.

V is TRBV6-6 and J is TRBJ1-3, with 7 bases that match TRBD1. CDR3 length: 14 amino acids. The trim removed 2 bases at V and 12 bases at J, leaving 10 bases unmatched. CDR1 is MNHNY, CDR2 SVGAGI, per germline (reference sequence). CDR3 region: CASSYSDRDTIIYF. CDR3 nucleotides: TGTGCCAGCAGTTACAGTGACAGGGACACTATCATATATTTT.

V and J are TRBV7-2 and TRBJ2-7, with TRBD2 matching over 7 bases. The CDR3 consists of 14 residues. J lost 3 bases, V lost 5 bases, and 7 bases had no gene match. Germline loops: CDR1 SGHTA, CDR2 FQGNSA. The CDR3 nucleotides are TGTGCCAGCAGCCCCGTAGCGGGTAACTACGAGCAGTACTTC. As protein: CASSPVAGNYEQYF.

This chain links TRBV14 with TRBJ2-3; tentative D call: TRBD2 (6 bases). Trimming took off 4 bases at V and 9 bases at J, with 14 bases between the two ends. This CDR3 is built from 13 residues. CDR1 is SGHDN and CDR2 is FVKESK in the germline V gene. Here the CDR3 reads CASSLTPRGTQYF. Here the CDR3 DNA reads TGTGCCAGCAGCCTGACACCGCGGGGCACGCAGTATTTT.

The rearrangement uses TRBV11-3 and TRBJ2-7; D is perhaps TRBD1 (6 bases). Germline CDR1 and CDR2: SGHNT and YENEEA. The CDR3 has 15 residues. V dropped 5 bases and J dropped 3 bases, with 17 bases sitting between them. CDR3 amino acids: CASSARTGMIYEQYF. CDR3 in DNA: TGTGCCAGCAGCGCCCGAACAGGGATGATCTACGAGCAGTACTTC.

The CDR3 DNA reads as TGTGCCAGCAAGATAACAGGGCTTAATGAAAAACTGTTTTTT. This translates into CASKITGLNEKLFF. V usage is TRBV11-2 and J usage is TRBJ1-4; the D gene is possibly TRBD1 (6 bases). The V end was cut by 7 bases, the J end by 4 bases, with 13 bases between. The CDR3 spans 14 residues. The germline gives CDR1 SGHAT, CDR2 FQNNGV.

The chain is built from TRBV19 and TRBJ1-2; 10 positions match TRBD1. CDR3 length: 15 amino acids. The germline gives CDR1 LNHDA, CDR2 SQIVND (reference sequence). V lost 4 bases to trimming and J lost 5 bases; unmatched junction nucleotides: 7. CDR3 protein: CASSTGTGAEYGYTF. The CDR3 bases are TGTGCCAGTAGTACGGGGACAGGGGCGGAGTATGGCTACACCTTC.

This clone showed up just once. The V call is TRBV5-5, the J call TRBJ2-2, with D perhaps TRBD2 (6 bases). The germline gives CDR1 SGHKS, CDR2 YYEKEE (reference sequence). V dropped 2 bases and J dropped 1 base, with 12 bases sitting between them. The CDR3 length is 16 residues. DNA of the CDR3: TGTGCCAGCAGCTTTTCCCCGGGACTGAACACCGGGGAGCTGTTTTTT. Its protein is CASSFSPGLNTGELFF.

CDR3 sequence: CASSDRLKGSGNTIYF. CDR3 sequence (DNA): TGTGCCAGCAGCGACAGGTTGAAAGGATCTGGAAACACCATATATTTT. The V call is TRBV2, the J call TRBJ1-3, with a possible D match to TRBD1 (6 bases). Germline CDR1 and CDR2: SNHLY and FYNNEI. This CDR3 contains 16 residues. The V end lost 6 bases, the J end lost 1 base, and 16 bases lay between the germline ends.